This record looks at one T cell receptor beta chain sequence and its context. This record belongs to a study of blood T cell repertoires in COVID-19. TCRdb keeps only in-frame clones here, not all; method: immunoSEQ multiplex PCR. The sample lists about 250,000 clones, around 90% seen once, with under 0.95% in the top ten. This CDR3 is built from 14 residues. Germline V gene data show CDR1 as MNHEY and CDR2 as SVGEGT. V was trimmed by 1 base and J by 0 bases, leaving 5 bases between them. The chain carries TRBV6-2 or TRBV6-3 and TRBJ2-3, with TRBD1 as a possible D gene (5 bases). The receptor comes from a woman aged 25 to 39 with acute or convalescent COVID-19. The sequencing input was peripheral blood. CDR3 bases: TGTGCCAGCAGTTACTACAGGAGCACAGATACGCAGTATTTT. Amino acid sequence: CASSYYRSTDTQYF.